The rows below give T cell receptor beta chains drawn from one sample of a study of T-cell reconstitution after alpha-beta-depleted transplantation in children. MiXCR was run by TCRdb on the PCR reads, yielding one entry per CDR3 protein. The sample yields about 600,000 distinct CDR3 sequences, 23% seen once. The sequenced sample was PBMCs, mostly from graft donor cells, obtained 360 days after TCRalphabeta/CD19-depleted stem cell transplant. The source is a boy younger than two who had a stem cell transplant for acute myeloid leukemia, so the T cells may come from the graft donor. The CDR3 runs from the conserved cysteine through the conserved F or W. The D gene is left open where the match is weak. The size field is filled for only some rows; it gives once, few, many or a size class.

j_gene: TRBJ1-2
v_gene: TRBV20-1
abundance: NA
d_gene: NA
CDR3nt: TGCAGTGCTAGAGCGGCCCCGAACAAGGGAAACGCCTATGGCTACACCTTC
CDR3aa: CSARAAPNKGNAYGYTF

j_gene: TRBJ2-6
v_gene: TRBV12-3/TRBV12-4
abundance: NA
d_gene: NA
CDR3nt: TGTGCCAGCAGTTTTGGACGGCGCAAGACTTTC
CDR3aa: CASSFGRRKTF

j_gene: TRBJ2-5
v_gene: TRBV5-6
abundance: few
d_gene: NA
CDR3nt: TGTGCCAGCAGCTTAAGGTTAGGTAGGGCAGGGAATTTCCAAGAGACCCAGTACTTC
CDR3aa: CASSLRLGRAGNFQETQYF

j_gene: TRBJ2-1
v_gene: TRBV6-5
abundance: many
d_gene: NA
CDR3nt: TGTGCCAGCAGTCCCGACAGGTCCTTGGGCAATGAGCAGTTCTTC
CDR3aa: CASSPDRSLGNEQFF

j_gene: TRBJ1-1
v_gene: TRBV6-1
abundance: few
d_gene: NA
CDR3nt: TGTGCCAGCAGTCCGGTTACTTATGGAGATTACACTGAAGCTTTCTTT
CDR3aa: CASSPVTYGDYTEAFF

j_gene: TRBJ2-5
v_gene: TRBV29-1
abundance: many
d_gene: TRBD2
CDR3nt: TGCAGCGTTAGAGCGGGGCGAGAGACCCAGTACTTC
CDR3aa: CSVRAGRETQYF

j_gene: TRBJ2-1
v_gene: TRBV7-7
abundance: few
d_gene: NA
CDR3nt: TGTGCCAGCAGCTTAGGAGAAGGGGGGTACAATGAGCAGTTCTTC
CDR3aa: CASSLGEGGYNEQFF

j_gene: TRBJ2-5
v_gene: TRBV7-2
abundance: NA
d_gene: NA
CDR3nt: TGTGCCAGCAGCGTACCCGGGACCCTGGGGACCCAGTACTTC
CDR3aa: CASSVPGTLGTQYF

j_gene: TRBJ1-3
v_gene: TRBV18
abundance: NA
d_gene: NA
CDR3nt: TGTGCCAGCTCACCGAGTCTCGGGACACGAAAGCTCTCTGGAAACACCATATATTTT
CDR3aa: CASSPSLGTRKLSGNTIYF

j_gene: TRBJ1-1
v_gene: TRBV6-2/TRBV6-3
abundance: NA
d_gene: NA
CDR3nt: TGTGCCAGCAGTTACGATCATAGTCTGAACACTGAAGCTTTCTTT
CDR3aa: CASSYDHSLNTEAFF

j_gene: TRBJ1-1
v_gene: TRBV7-9
abundance: many
d_gene: TRBD1
CDR3nt: TGTGCCAGCAGCCAAATACCGGGACAGGGGGTCTCTTTCTTT
CDR3aa: CASSQIPGQGVSFF

j_gene: TRBJ1-1
v_gene: TRBV12-3/TRBV12-4
abundance: NA
d_gene: TRBD1
CDR3nt: TGTGCCAGCAGTTACCCGACCGGGGACAGGGGCACTGAAGCTTTCTTT
CDR3aa: CASSYPTGDRGTEAFF

j_gene: TRBJ2-7
v_gene: TRBV12-3/TRBV12-4
abundance: NA
d_gene: TRBD2
CDR3nt: TGTGCCAGCAGTTTAGGACTAGCGGGGGAATTCGCCCGGGACGAGCAGTACTTC
CDR3aa: CASSLGLAGEFARDEQYF

j_gene: TRBJ2-2
v_gene: TRBV5-1
abundance: many
d_gene: NA
CDR3nt: TGCGCCAGCAGTCGGTACACCGGGGAGCTGTTTTTT
CDR3aa: CASSRYTGELFF

j_gene: TRBJ2-5
v_gene: TRBV2
abundance: many
d_gene: NA
CDR3nt: TGTGCCAGCACACACAGGGTACAAGAGACCCAGTACTTC
CDR3aa: CASTHRVQETQYF

j_gene: TRBJ2-7
v_gene: TRBV29-1
abundance: many
d_gene: NA
CDR3nt: TGCAGCGTTCCCTGGGCCTACGAGCAGTACTTC
CDR3aa: CSVPWAYEQYF

j_gene: TRBJ1-1
v_gene: TRBV20-1
abundance: few
d_gene: NA
CDR3nt: TGCAGTGCTAGTGACCCGATCGCGGGGAGTGGCACTGAAGCTTTCTTT
CDR3aa: CSASDPIAGSGTEAFF

j_gene: TRBJ1-1
v_gene: TRBV29-1
abundance: many
d_gene: NA
CDR3nt: TGCAGCGTTAGGTTTTCACTGAACACTGAAGCTTTCTTT
CDR3aa: CSVRFSLNTEAFF

j_gene: TRBJ1-2
v_gene: TRBV28
abundance: few
d_gene: TRBD1
CDR3nt: TGTGCCAGCAGTCGGACAGGGAAGGGCTATGGCTACACCTTC
CDR3aa: CASSRTGKGYGYTF

j_gene: TRBJ1-1
v_gene: TRBV12-3/TRBV12-4
abundance: many
d_gene: TRBD1
CDR3nt: TGTGCCAGCAGCCCGGCCCGGGGGACAGGGGTGACTGAAGCTTTCTTT
CDR3aa: CASSPARGTGVTEAFF

j_gene: TRBJ1-2
v_gene: TRBV20-1
abundance: NA
d_gene: TRBD1
CDR3nt: TGCAGTGCTAGGGAGACAGGGGAGGGCTACACCTTC
CDR3aa: CSARETGEGYTF

j_gene: TRBJ2-5
v_gene: TRBV12-3/TRBV12-4
abundance: NA
d_gene: NA
CDR3nt: TGTGCCAGCAGTTTAAGGACATTAAAGACCCAGTACTTC
CDR3aa: CASSLRTLKTQYF

j_gene: TRBJ1-1
v_gene: TRBV4-1
abundance: NA
d_gene: NA
CDR3nt: TGCGCCAGCAGCCAAGGACAGCTTATGAACACTGAAGCTTTCTTT
CDR3aa: CASSQGQLMNTEAFF

j_gene: TRBJ1-1
v_gene: TRBV6-2/TRBV6-3
abundance: NA
d_gene: NA
CDR3nt: TGTGCCAGCAGTTACCTCTACCTTCGGAATACTGAAGCTTTCTTT
CDR3aa: CASSYLYLRNTEAFF

j_gene: TRBJ1-2
v_gene: TRBV15
abundance: once
d_gene: NA
CDR3nt: TGTGCCACCAGGGAGGAGAGGGCCAGGAACTATGGCTACACCTTC
CDR3aa: CATREERARNYGYTF

j_gene: TRBJ1-5
v_gene: TRBV20-1
abundance: NA
d_gene: TRBD1
CDR3nt: TGCAGTGCTAGGGACAGGGTGTTTCAGCCCCAGCATTTT
CDR3aa: CSARDRVFQPQHF

j_gene: TRBJ2-7
v_gene: TRBV7-2
abundance: few
d_gene: TRBD2
CDR3nt: TGTGCCAGCAGCTTAGCGGCTAGCGGGGGGGTTCGCCCCTACGAGCAGTACTTC
CDR3aa: CASSLAASGGVRPYEQYF

j_gene: TRBJ1-1
v_gene: TRBV10-3
abundance: few
d_gene: NA
CDR3nt: TGTGCCACAAAAATAGGTGCTGGCACTGAAGCTTTCTTT
CDR3aa: CATKIGAGTEAFF

j_gene: TRBJ2-2
v_gene: TRBV29-1
abundance: few
d_gene: NA
CDR3nt: TGCAGCGTTGAAGATATGGGGGGGGAGCTGTTTTTT
CDR3aa: CSVEDMGGELFF

j_gene: TRBJ1-1
v_gene: TRBV6-5
abundance: many
d_gene: TRBD1
CDR3nt: TGTGCCAGCAGGCGCAGGGGGATGAACACTGAAGCTTTCTTT
CDR3aa: CASRRRGMNTEAFF

j_gene: TRBJ1-1
v_gene: TRBV12-3/TRBV12-4
abundance: few
d_gene: NA
CDR3nt: TGTGCCAGCTGTCAAATGACGAACACTGAAGCTTTCTTT
CDR3aa: CASCQMTNTEAFF

j_gene: TRBJ2-1
v_gene: TRBV20-1
abundance: many
d_gene: TRBD1
CDR3nt: TGCAGTGCCACCGGGACAGGGGGCTTTGAGCAGTTCTTC
CDR3aa: CSATGTGGFEQFF

j_gene: TRBJ2-7
v_gene: TRBV4-3
abundance: NA
d_gene: NA
CDR3nt: TGCGCCAGCAGCCAACAGGGGAAGTACGAGCAGTACTTC
CDR3aa: CASSQQGKYEQYF

j_gene: TRBJ2-2
v_gene: TRBV4-3
abundance: many
d_gene: NA
CDR3nt: TGCGCCAGCAGCCAAGTGGTAGGGATGAACACCGGGGAGCTGTTTTTT
CDR3aa: CASSQVVGMNTGELFF

j_gene: TRBJ2-7
v_gene: TRBV7-9
abundance: many
d_gene: TRBD2
CDR3nt: TGTGCCAGCAGCTTACGGACTAGCGGGCCAAGGGACTACGAGCAGTACTTC
CDR3aa: CASSLRTSGPRDYEQYF

j_gene: TRBJ1-5
v_gene: TRBV20-1
abundance: few
d_gene: TRBD1
CDR3nt: TGCAGTGCTAGAGAGCAGGGGGCCTATCAGCCCCAGCATTTT
CDR3aa: CSAREQGAYQPQHF

j_gene: TRBJ2-3
v_gene: TRBV20-1
abundance: few
d_gene: TRBD2
CDR3nt: TGCAGTGCGGCTCGGAGTGTTACAGCGGGGGTGACAGATACGCAGTATTTT
CDR3aa: CSAARSVTAGVTDTQYF

j_gene: TRBJ2-3
v_gene: TRBV20-1
abundance: few
d_gene: NA
CDR3nt: TGCAGTGCTACCCAGCCGGGACTTAGCACAGATACGCAGTATTTT
CDR3aa: CSATQPGLSTDTQYF

j_gene: TRBJ2-3
v_gene: TRBV12-3/TRBV12-4
abundance: NA
d_gene: TRBD2
CDR3nt: TGTGCCAGCAGTTTACGGACTAGCGGGGGGCATGGAAGACGTAGCACAGATACGCAGTATTTT
CDR3aa: CASSLRTSGGHGRRSTDTQYF

j_gene: TRBJ1-3
v_gene: TRBV12-3/TRBV12-4
abundance: NA
d_gene: NA
CDR3nt: TGTGCCAGCAGTTTACGGGTATCTGGAAACACCATATATTTT
CDR3aa: CASSLRVSGNTIYF

j_gene: TRBJ1-6
v_gene: TRBV5-1
abundance: few
d_gene: TRBD1
CDR3nt: TGCGCCAGCAGCCTACGACAGGGAAATTCACCCCTCCACTTT
CDR3aa: CASSLRQGNSPLHF

j_gene: TRBJ2-1
v_gene: TRBV24-1
abundance: few
d_gene: NA
CDR3nt: TGTGCCACCAGTGGCGGGGACAATGAGCAGTTCTTC
CDR3aa: CATSGGDNEQFF

j_gene: TRBJ1-2
v_gene: TRBV20-1
abundance: NA
d_gene: NA
CDR3nt: TGCAGTGCTAGAGATCCGAGCTGGTCTAGCTATGGCTACACCTTC
CDR3aa: CSARDPSWSSYGYTF

j_gene: TRBJ2-1
v_gene: TRBV20-1
abundance: few
d_gene: NA
CDR3nt: TGCAGTGCTAGGGTGAGGGGCTCCTACAATGAGCAGTTCTTC
CDR3aa: CSARVRGSYNEQFF

j_gene: TRBJ2-4
v_gene: TRBV12-3/TRBV12-4
abundance: NA
d_gene: TRBD1
CDR3nt: TGTGCATGCAGTCGAACAGGGGGCCTAGCCAAAAACATTCAGTACTTC
CDR3aa: CACSRTGGLAKNIQYF

j_gene: TRBJ1-4
v_gene: TRBV15
abundance: many
d_gene: NA
CDR3nt: TGTGCCACCAGCACCCCTGGTGAAGGAATAATGGATGAAAAACTGTTTTTT
CDR3aa: CATSTPGEGIMDEKLFF

j_gene: TRBJ2-3
v_gene: TRBV10-3
abundance: many
d_gene: TRBD1
CDR3nt: TGTGCCATCAGCCCCGGGACAGGGGAGGCAGATACGCAGTATTTT
CDR3aa: CAISPGTGEADTQYF

j_gene: TRBJ2-1
v_gene: TRBV7-2
abundance: NA
d_gene: TRBD2
CDR3nt: TGTGCCAGCAGCCCCTGGACTAGCGGGGGGGCCGATGAGCAGTTCTTC
CDR3aa: CASSPWTSGGADEQFF

j_gene: TRBJ2-3
v_gene: TRBV20-1
abundance: many
d_gene: NA
CDR3nt: TGCAGTGCTCCTGAGACGTTCGATACGCAGTATTTT
CDR3aa: CSAPETFDTQYF

j_gene: TRBJ2-1
v_gene: TRBV12-3/TRBV12-4
abundance: many
d_gene: NA
CDR3nt: TGTGCCAGCAGTTGGTCCCGGGACATATACAATGAGCAGTTCTTC
CDR3aa: CASSWSRDIYNEQFF

j_gene: TRBJ2-7
v_gene: TRBV12-3/TRBV12-4
abundance: many
d_gene: TRBD2
CDR3nt: TGTGCCAGCAGTTTAGCCGCTAGCGGGGGCCTTACCGACTACGAGCAGTACTTC
CDR3aa: CASSLAASGGLTDYEQYF

j_gene: TRBJ1-1
v_gene: TRBV12-3/TRBV12-4
abundance: few
d_gene: NA
CDR3nt: TGTGCCAGCAGTTTTAATTATCGGAACACTGAAGCTTTCTTT
CDR3aa: CASSFNYRNTEAFF

j_gene: TRBJ1-6
v_gene: TRBV12-3/TRBV12-4
abundance: many
d_gene: NA
CDR3nt: TGTGCCAGCAGTTTAAAGGCGGCCAGCTCCTATAATTCACCCCTCCACTTT
CDR3aa: CASSLKAASSYNSPLHF

j_gene: TRBJ2-5
v_gene: TRBV9
abundance: NA
d_gene: NA
CDR3nt: TGTGCCAGCAGCGTGCGGACAAGAGGTGGGGAGACCCAGTACTTC
CDR3aa: CASSVRTRGGETQYF

j_gene: TRBJ1-6
v_gene: TRBV6-5
abundance: many
d_gene: TRBD1
CDR3nt: TGTGCCACCTCCGGACAGGGGCTGGGCTCCTATAATTCACCCCTCCACTTT
CDR3aa: CATSGQGLGSYNSPLHF